Listed below are T cell receptor beta chains from one sample, sequenced in a study of blood T cell repertoires in COVID-19. Assay used: immunoSEQ multiplex PCR; TCRdb lists only in-frame clones, some missing. This table has about 89,000 clones, about 74% appearing once. Material for sequencing was peripheral blood. These receptors all come from a human donor in a cohort sampled during active COVID-19. Each CDR3 is given with its conserved first and last residue. A D gene is named only where the DNA matches it firmly. Size is omitted from some rows. Given values are once, few, many or a class for expanded clones.

clone size: -
J gene: TRBJ2-1
D gene: -
V gene: TRBV9
CDR3 protein: CASSVATAKNEQFF
CDR3 DNA: TGTGCCAGCAGCGTAGCGACAGCGAAGAATGAGCAGTTCTTC

clone size: once
J gene: TRBJ1-5
D gene: -
V gene: TRBV5-3
CDR3 protein: CARSLARRVWQPQHF
CDR3 DNA: TGTGCCAGAAGCTTGGCCAGGAGGGTGTGGCAGCCCCAGCATTTT

clone size: -
J gene: TRBJ2-5
D gene: -
V gene: TRBV29-1
CDR3 protein: CSVVALEETQYF
CDR3 DNA: TGCAGCGTTGTGGCCCTGGAAGAGACCCAGTACTTC

clone size: -
J gene: TRBJ2-7
D gene: TRBD2
V gene: TRBV7-9
CDR3 protein: CASSLAGLAGAEQYF
CDR3 DNA: TGTGCCAGCAGCTTAGCAGGACTAGCGGGAGCCGAGCAGTACTTC

clone size: -
J gene: TRBJ2-5
D gene: TRBD1
V gene: TRBV5-1
CDR3 protein: CASSLNRGKTQYF
CDR3 DNA: TGCGCCAGCAGCTTAAACAGGGGAAAGACCCAGTACTTC

clone size: once
J gene: TRBJ2-1
D gene: -
V gene: TRBV5-5
CDR3 protein: CASSQDSGAYNEQFF
CDR3 DNA: TGTGCCAGCAGCCAGGACAGTGGAGCCTACAATGAGCAGTTCTTC

clone size: -
J gene: TRBJ2-1
D gene: -
V gene: TRBV9
CDR3 protein: CASSVGPRSGDDNEQFF
CDR3 DNA: TGTGCCAGCAGCGTAGGACCCCGGTCAGGGGATGACAATGAGCAGTTCTTC

clone size: -
J gene: TRBJ1-4
D gene: TRBD1
V gene: TRBV28
CDR3 protein: CASSPPGQSLEKLFF
CDR3 DNA: TGTGCCAGCAGTCCACCGGGACAGAGTCTCGAAAAACTGTTTTTT

clone size: -
J gene: TRBJ2-2
D gene: TRBD1
V gene: TRBV5-6
CDR3 protein: CASSLLDRGVAGELFF
CDR3 DNA: TGTGCCAGCAGCCTACTCGACAGGGGGGTCGCCGGGGAGCTGTTTTTT

clone size: -
J gene: TRBJ2-7
D gene: -
V gene: TRBV2
CDR3 protein: CASKVQVSSYEQYF
CDR3 DNA: TGTGCCAGCAAAGTACAGGTTTCTTCCTACGAGCAGTACTTC

clone size: -
J gene: TRBJ2-3
D gene: -
V gene: TRBV5-4
CDR3 protein: CASSLDPQAGLTDTQYF
CDR3 DNA: TGTGCCAGCAGCTTGGATCCCCAAGCGGGCCTCACAGATACGCAGTATTTT

clone size: -
J gene: TRBJ2-7
D gene: TRBD2
V gene: TRBV27
CDR3 protein: CASSGLAGGREQYF
CDR3 DNA: TGTGCCAGCAGTGGACTAGCGGGAGGTCGCGAGCAGTACTTC

clone size: -
J gene: TRBJ2-2
D gene: -
V gene: TRBV11-1
CDR3 protein: CASSLGHNSNTGELFF
CDR3 DNA: TGTGCCAGCAGCTTAGGACATAATTCGAACACCGGGGAGCTGTTTTTT

clone size: -
J gene: TRBJ2-1
D gene: TRBD2
V gene: TRBV6-1
CDR3 protein: CASSVLGASGRRTEQFF
CDR3 DNA: TGTGCCAGCAGTGTTTTAGGAGCTAGCGGGAGACGTACTGAGCAGTTCTTC

clone size: -
J gene: TRBJ1-2
D gene: -
V gene: TRBV28
CDR3 protein: CASTEDTLTYGYTF
CDR3 DNA: TGTGCCAGCACTGAGGACACACTTACCTATGGCTACACCTTC

clone size: -
J gene: TRBJ2-1
D gene: TRBD1
V gene: TRBV7-7
CDR3 protein: CASSQGQGGYNEQFF
CDR3 DNA: TGTGCTAGCAGCCAAGGACAGGGAGGCTACAATGAGCAGTTCTTC

clone size: -
J gene: TRBJ2-5
D gene: TRBD1
V gene: TRBV28
CDR3 protein: CASSFHRGLETQYF
CDR3 DNA: TGTGCCAGCAGCTTTCACAGGGGGCTGGAGACCCAGTACTTC

clone size: few
J gene: TRBJ1-4
D gene: -
V gene: TRBV7-9
CDR3 protein: CASSLHGGYEKLFF
CDR3 DNA: TGTGCCAGCAGCCTACATGGAGGGTACGAAAAACTGTTTTTT

clone size: -
J gene: TRBJ1-5
D gene: -
V gene: TRBV19
CDR3 protein: CASSYLWVDYSNQPQHF
CDR3 DNA: TGTGCCAGTAGTTATCTGTGGGTCGACTATAGCAATCAGCCCCAGCATTTT

clone size: once
J gene: TRBJ2-2
D gene: TRBD1
V gene: TRBV10-3
CDR3 protein: CAIGSRDRGQTGELFF
CDR3 DNA: TGTGCCATCGGGTCGAGGGACAGGGGTCAAACCGGGGAGCTGTTTTTT

clone size: once
J gene: TRBJ1-1
D gene: -
V gene: TRBV28
CDR3 protein: CASRIQVYSDAFF
CDR3 DNA: TGTGCCAGCAGAATTCAGGTCTACTCTGATGCTTTCTTT

clone size: -
J gene: TRBJ2-7
D gene: TRBD2
V gene: TRBV28
CDR3 protein: CASSSGGVYEQYF
CDR3 DNA: TGTGCCAGCAGCTCGGGGGGGGTCTACGAGCAGTACTTC

clone size: -
J gene: TRBJ2-1
D gene: TRBD2
V gene: TRBV7-9
CDR3 protein: CASRPGLAGVSYNEQFF
CDR3 DNA: TGTGCCAGCCGGCCTGGACTAGCGGGAGTATCCTACAATGAGCAGTTCTTC

clone size: -
J gene: TRBJ2-1
D gene: TRBD2
V gene: TRBV5-1
CDR3 protein: CASSLAGLAGYNEQFF
CDR3 DNA: TGCGCCAGCAGCTTGGCCGGGTTAGCGGGGTATAATGAGCAGTTCTTC

clone size: -
J gene: TRBJ2-1
D gene: -
V gene: TRBV19
CDR3 protein: CASSIRAEGINNEQFF
CDR3 DNA: TGTGCCAGTAGTATCCGAGCGGAGGGGATAAACAATGAGCAGTTCTTC

clone size: -
J gene: TRBJ1-1
D gene: -
V gene: TRBV2
CDR3 protein: CASTWGGTGTEAFF
CDR3 DNA: TGTGCCAGCACCTGGGGGGGGACTGGTACTGAAGCTTTCTTT

clone size: -
J gene: TRBJ1-1
D gene: -
V gene: TRBV6-5
CDR3 protein: CASSSRLRQRTEAFF
CDR3 DNA: TGTGCCAGCAGTTCCCGCCTCCGACAGAGAACTGAAGCTTTCTTT

clone size: -
J gene: TRBJ2-5
D gene: -
V gene: TRBV25-1
CDR3 protein: CASSEFGGLGQETQYF
CDR3 DNA: TGTGCCAGCAGTGAATTTGGGGGCTTGGGACAAGAGACCCAGTACTTC

clone size: -
J gene: TRBJ2-7
D gene: TRBD1
V gene: TRBV2
CDR3 protein: CASRWGPGQGSYEQYF
CDR3 DNA: TGTGCCAGCAGGTGGGGGCCGGGACAGGGCTCCTACGAGCAGTACTTC

clone size: -
J gene: TRBJ1-5
D gene: TRBD1
V gene: TRBV7-2
CDR3 protein: CASSADRGSQPQHF
CDR3 DNA: TGTGCCAGCAGCGCAGACAGGGGCAGTCAGCCCCAGCATTTT

clone size: -
J gene: TRBJ2-3
D gene: TRBD2
V gene: TRBV28
CDR3 protein: CASSLTRGGHGTQYF
CDR3 DNA: TGTGCCAGCAGTTTAACGCGGGGGGGCCATGGTACGCAGTATTTT

clone size: -
J gene: TRBJ2-5
D gene: -
V gene: TRBV12-5
CDR3 protein: CASGSNLAGETQYF
CDR3 DNA: TGTGCTAGTGGTTCTAACTTGGCCGGGGAGACCCAGTACTTC

clone size: -
J gene: TRBJ2-5
D gene: -
V gene: TRBV7-8
CDR3 protein: CASSLGRSFGEAQYF
CDR3 DNA: TGTGCCAGCAGCTTAGGTCGGAGTTTCGGAGAGGCCCAGTACTTC

clone size: -
J gene: TRBJ1-1
D gene: TRBD1
V gene: TRBV5-1
CDR3 protein: CASSPQPISTGGSTEAFF
CDR3 DNA: TGCGCCAGCAGCCCCCAGCCTATTTCGACAGGGGGCAGTACTGAAGCTTTCTTT

clone size: once
J gene: TRBJ2-3
D gene: -
V gene: TRBV3-1/TRBV3-2
CDR3 protein: CASSPRGGVSTDTQYF
CDR3 DNA: TGTGCCAGCAGCCCAAGGGGGGGGGTCAGCACAGATACGCAGTATTTT

clone size: -
J gene: TRBJ2-1
D gene: TRBD2
V gene: TRBV9
CDR3 protein: CASSLAGGPHYKGEQFF
CDR3 DNA: TGTGCCAGCAGCCTAGCGGGAGGGCCCCACTATAAGGGTGAGCAGTTCTTC

clone size: -
J gene: TRBJ2-3
D gene: TRBD1
V gene: TRBV4-3
CDR3 protein: CASSQELGTGLDTQYF
CDR3 DNA: TGCGCCAGCAGCCAAGAGCTGGGGACAGGGTTAGATACGCAGTATTTT

clone size: -
J gene: TRBJ2-7
D gene: TRBD2
V gene: TRBV4-3
CDR3 protein: CASSQDWAAGVSYEQYF
CDR3 DNA: TGCGCCAGCAGCCAAGACTGGGCAGCGGGGGTCTCCTACGAGCAGTACTTC

clone size: -
J gene: TRBJ1-1
D gene: -
V gene: TRBV2
CDR3 protein: CASRDNMNTEAFF
CDR3 DNA: TGTGCCAGCAGGGACAATATGAACACTGAAGCTTTCTTT

clone size: -
J gene: TRBJ1-2
D gene: TRBD1
V gene: TRBV27
CDR3 protein: CASSLWGQGNYTF
CDR3 DNA: TGTGCCAGCAGTTTATGGGGACAGGGAAACTACACCTTC

clone size: once
J gene: TRBJ2-3
D gene: -
V gene: TRBV27
CDR3 protein: CASSITGRRESDTQYF
CDR3 DNA: TGTGCCAGCAGCATCACGGGCCGGAGGGAGTCAGATACGCAGTATTTT

clone size: once
J gene: TRBJ2-5
D gene: TRBD1
V gene: TRBV7-2
CDR3 protein: CASSPASLQGSSETQYF
CDR3 DNA: TGTGCCAGCAGCCCGGCTAGCTTACAGGGGTCTTCGGAGACCCAGTACTTC

clone size: -
J gene: TRBJ1-2
D gene: -
V gene: TRBV14
CDR3 protein: CASSQDRGPYGYTF
CDR3 DNA: TGTGCCAGCAGCCAAGATCGGGGTCCCTATGGCTACACCTTC

clone size: -
J gene: TRBJ1-2
D gene: TRBD1
V gene: TRBV6-1
CDR3 protein: CASSERTGYGYTF
CDR3 DNA: TGTGCCAGCAGTGAGAGGACAGGCTATGGCTACACCTTC

clone size: -
J gene: TRBJ2-3
D gene: -
V gene: TRBV5-1
CDR3 protein: CASSLNLDRNTQYF
CDR3 DNA: TGCGCCAGCAGCTTGAATCTAGATCGAAATACGCAGTATTTT

clone size: -
J gene: TRBJ2-7
D gene: TRBD2
V gene: TRBV7-9
CDR3 protein: CASSFSGSKYEQYF
CDR3 DNA: TGTGCCAGCAGCTTTAGCGGGAGTAAGTACGAGCAGTACTTC

clone size: -
J gene: TRBJ1-2
D gene: -
V gene: TRBV7-9
CDR3 protein: CASSLAGDYGYTF
CDR3 DNA: TGTGCCAGCAGCTTAGCAGGGGACTATGGCTACACCTTC

clone size: -
J gene: TRBJ2-1
D gene: TRBD2
V gene: TRBV28
CDR3 protein: CASRKMRLALYNEQFF
CDR3 DNA: TGTGCCAGCAGGAAGATGAGACTAGCGTTATACAATGAGCAGTTCTTC